Below, one T cell receptor (beta chain) is given with its context. This CDR3 is 15 amino acids long. Looked up from germline, CDR1 is SNHLY and CDR2 is FYNNEI. The trim removed 5 bases at V and 5 bases at J, leaving 8 bases unmatched. Generated by immunoSEQ multiplex PCR, the TCRdb table keeps only in-frame clones and is missing some. The table includes some 130,000 clones, more than 80% detected once. This sample was taken from a study of control samples from healthy donors and cancer patients. The chain combines TRBV2 with TRBJ2-5, with TRBD2 identical over 10 bases. The sequenced material came from blood. The clonotype originates from a man in his forties or fifties in good health. CDR3 sequence reads: CASSPSGGLLETQYF. The DNA for the CDR3 is TGTGCCAGCAGTCCTAGCGGGGGCCTTTTGGAGACCCAGTACTTC.